This T cell receptor beta chain was profiled in a study of blood T cell repertoires in COVID-19. Study details: Sites in the United States, Italy and Spain provided acute and convalescent COVID-19 samples. PBMCs, B-cell-depleted T cells, or T cells were the source of the cDNA or gDNA that made up the material.

This CDR3 comprises 14 residues. V was trimmed by 6 bases and J by 5 bases, leaving 16 bases between them. CDR1 and CDR2 from the germline V gene are MNHEY and SVGAGI. As processed by the authors: Reference gene primer amplification yielded estimated nucleated cell counts. Assay used: immunoSEQ multiplex PCR; TCRdb lists only in-frame clones, some missing. V and J calls and clone size are as listed in that table; D and trimming were resolved from the DNA. The data show fewer than 250,000 clones, 82% seen once. The rearrangement links TRBV6-5 to TRBJ2-5; TRBD2 might be the D (5 bases). This sequence was found in a woman between 65 and 79 years old with acute or convalescent COVID-19. Source material: peripheral blood. CDR3 nucleotides: TGTGCCAGCAGAAGCGGACGTTTCAGGGAGACCCAGTACTTC. Residues: CASRSGRFRETQYF.